This T cell receptor beta chain was recovered during a study of cytomegalovirus exposure and HLA in healthy donors. Whole-study findings and limits: Another analysis was done later, and it associated 17,000 or so TCR beta sequences with HLA alleles at 0.05 false discovery rate. In an earlier analysis, most TCR beta V segments were productive about 87% or about 30% of the time.

Healthy bone marrow donors made up the cohort. On this clone itself: Its antigen is still unknown.

The PCR used 60 Vbeta and 13 Jbeta primers. Measured with immunoSEQ multiplex PCR; TCRdb has only the in-frame clones, and not every one. The profile shows under 200,000 clones, around 80% of them singletons. The CDR3 covers 15 residues. The V end was cut by 4 bases, the J end by 0 bases, with 12 bases between. Germline V gene lookup returns CDR1 SGHVS and CDR2 FQNEAQ. The J gene is TRBJ1-1, the V gene TRBV7-8; unclear D gene. The sequence was obtained from a male donor in good health and CMV-seropositive. Specimen: PBMCs. For the CDR3, the DNA is TGTGCCAGCAGCTCCTCGGTTGCCTTGAACACTGAAGCTTTCTTT. It yields the protein CASSSSVALNTEAFF.